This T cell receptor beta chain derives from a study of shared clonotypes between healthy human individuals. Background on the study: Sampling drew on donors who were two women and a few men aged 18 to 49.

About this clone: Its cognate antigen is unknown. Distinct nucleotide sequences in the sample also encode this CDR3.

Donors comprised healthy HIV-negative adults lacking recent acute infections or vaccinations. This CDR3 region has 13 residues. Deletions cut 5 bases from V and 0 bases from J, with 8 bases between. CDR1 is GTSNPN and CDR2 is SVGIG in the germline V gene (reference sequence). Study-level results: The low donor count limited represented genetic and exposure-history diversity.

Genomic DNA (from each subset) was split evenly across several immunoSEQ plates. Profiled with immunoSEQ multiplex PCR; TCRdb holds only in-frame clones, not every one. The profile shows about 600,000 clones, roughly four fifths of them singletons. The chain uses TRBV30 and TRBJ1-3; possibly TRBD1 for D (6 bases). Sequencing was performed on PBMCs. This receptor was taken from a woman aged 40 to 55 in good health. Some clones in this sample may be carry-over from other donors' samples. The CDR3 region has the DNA TGTGCCTGGTCGACAGGCTCTGGAAACACCATATATTTT. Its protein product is CAWSTGSGNTIYF.